This record covers a single T cell receptor beta chain. The data stem from a study of blood T cell repertoires in COVID-19. In the original workflow: It was from reference gene primer amplification that nucleated cell counts were estimated. Data came from immunoSEQ multiplex PCR; TCRdb stores just in-frame clones and leaves some out. That table gives V, J and clone size, and the DNA gave D and trimming. The sample contains more than 150,000 clones, about 88% of which appear only once. This clonotype was obtained from a man in his 60s with COVID-19, enrolled during active disease. Sequencing input: peripheral blood.

The CDR3, as DNA: TGTGCCAGCAGCTTGTCGGGGGGGGGCTCCTACAATGAGCAGTTCTTC. Amino acid sequence: CASSLSGGGSYNEQFF. The chain couples TRBV5-4 to TRBJ2-1; TRBD2 agrees at 8 bases. CDR3 size: 16 residues. The V gene's germline CDR1 is SGHNT and CDR2 YYREEE (reference sequence). Trimming took 1 base from V and 0 from J; bases not matched to a gene: 3.